The 21 T cell receptor beta chains reported below all come from one sample, sequenced in a study of beta chain features in type 1 diabetes. Sequencing targeted expressed TCRB transcripts, as all isolated RNA had been reverse transcribed. Only in-frame clones appear in the TCRdb table, and some are missing; sequencing was by immunoSEQ multiplex PCR. The repertoire includes hundreds of thousands of clones, roughly two thirds of them detected once, and almost 0.055% sits in the top ten. Sequencing was performed on naive CD4+ T cells from blood. The receptors originated from a young man in good health.

The chain joins TRBV6-6 to TRBJ1-1; the D gene is possibly TRBD1 (6 bases). This CDR3 is built from 13 residues. The V gene lost 4 bases and the J gene lost 12 bases, with 18 bases spanning the gap. CDR1 is MNHNY, CDR2 SVGAGI, per germline (reference sequence). The CDR3 protein is CASSSTGITETFF. CDR3 sequence (DNA): TGTGCCAGCAGTTCAACAGGGATTACGGAAACTTTCTTT.

This rearrangement joins TRBV29-1 to TRBJ2-5; D uncertain. In germline, CDR1 is SQVTM, CDR2 ANQGSEA. The CDR3 contains 12 residues. V shed 4 bases and J shed 2 bases, with 8 bases lying between them. The CDR3 protein is CSVADGQETQYF. CDR3 sequence (DNA): TGCAGCGTTGCAGACGGACAAGAGACCCAGTACTTC.

A few counts support this clone. Other DNA sequences in the sample encode the same CDR3. This chain links TRBV6-5 with TRBJ2-5; D is unresolved. From germline, CDR1 is MNHEY and CDR2 SVGAGI. The CDR3 sequence is 11 residues long. The V end lost 6 bases, the J end lost 3 bases, and 5 bases lay between the germline ends. CDR3 in DNA: TGTGCCAGCAGCCGAGAAGAGACCCAGTACTTC. Translation: CASSREETQYF.

The V and J genes are TRBV4-2 and TRBJ2-1; 11 bases are a match to TRBD2. The CDR3 is 20 amino acids. V trimming: 0 bases; J trimming: 0 bases; junction bases outside the gene matches: 10. Per germline, CDR1 LGHNA and CDR2 YNFKEQ. The CDR3 loop reads CASSQERTSGRFSSYNEQFF. CDR3 nucleotides: TGTGCCAGCAGCCAAGAGCGGACTAGCGGGCGATTTAGCTCCTACAATGAGCAGTTCTTC.

The J gene is TRBJ2-3, the V gene TRBV7-9; 7 bases match TRBD1. After removal of 5 bases from V and 0 bases from J, the junction contained 8 bases not matched to a gene. The CDR3 extends over 16 amino acids. CDR1 and CDR2 from the germline V gene are SEHNR and FQNEAQ (reference sequence). The chain's CDR3 is CASSAHGQASTDTQYF. The CDR3 nucleotides are TGTGCCAGCAGCGCGCATGGACAGGCGAGCACAGATACGCAGTATTTT.

The chain couples TRBV25-1 to TRBJ2-7; D is uncertain. This CDR3 spans 14 amino acids. Trimming took 4 bases from V and 0 from J, leaving 10 bases between them. Germline CDR1 and CDR2: MGHDK and SYGVNS. CDR3 residues: CASSGAQISYEQYF. CDR3 coding DNA: TGTGCCAGCAGTGGGGCGCAGATCTCCTACGAGCAGTACTTC.

This clone has more than one count but fewer than ten. At one of its ends the junction is not consistent with the germline gene, which may arise from a read error. The gene calls are TRBV19 and TRBJ2-1, with D possibly matching TRBD2 (6 bases). Germline CDR1 and CDR2: LNHDA and SQIVND (reference sequence). The CDR3 covers 9 residues. This CDR3 is CASLPAGIF. CDR3 nucleotide sequence: TGTGCCAGTCTCCCCGCGGGAATCTTC.

CDR3 in DNA: TGCAGCGTTGCGGACGACCGATCCATTCAGTACTTC. It codes for CSVADDRSIQYF. The V gene is TRBV29-1, the J gene TRBJ2-4; D remains unclear. V dropped 4 bases and J dropped 9 bases, with 13 bases sitting between them. This CDR3 has 12 amino acids. Looked up from germline, CDR1 is SQVTM and CDR2 is ANQGSEA.

The rearrangement links TRBV30 to TRBJ1-1; D gene ambiguous. V shed 3 bases and J shed 5 bases, with 10 bases lying between them. This CDR3 spans 12 amino acids. Germline loops: CDR1 GTSNPN, CDR2 SVGIG (reference sequence). CDR3 nucleotides: TGTGCCTGGAGCCTCGTCCGAACTGAAGCTTTCTTT. Its translation is CAWSLVRTEAFF.

The chain employs TRBV7-2 and TRBJ1-2; no firm D call. This CDR3 contains 13 residues. With 1 base removed from V and 7 bases from J, the gap between germline ends came to 10 bases. Germline CDR1 and CDR2: SGHTA and FQGNSA. The chain's CDR3 is CASSLVATPGYTF. DNA of the CDR3: TGTGCCAGCAGCTTAGTCGCCACACCTGGCTACACCTTC.

In nucleotides, the CDR3 is TGTGCCAGCAGCACCTCCGGGACAGGGGACACTGAAGCTTTCTTT. As protein: CASSTSGTGDTEAFF. The rearrangement joins TRBV28 to TRBJ1-1, with TRBD1 identical over 10 bases. V was pared by 6 bases and J by 3 bases, with 7 bases of the junction left unmatched. Per germline, CDR1 MDHEN and CDR2 SYDVKM. This CDR3 is 15 amino acids long.

This chain uses TRBV10-1 with TRBJ2-1; no clear D. V was cut by 0 bases and J by 15 bases, with 15 bases left in between. Germline V gives CDR1 WNHNN, CDR2 SYGVQD (reference sequence). The CDR3 covers 13 residues. For the CDR3, the DNA is TGCGCCAGCAGTGAGTCAGTTGGTCCCGTACTGTTCTTC. Its translation: CASSESVGPVLFF.

J is TRBJ1-1 and V is TRBV30; the D gene is possibly TRBD1 (5 bases). The germline CDR1 and CDR2 sequences are GTSNPN and SVGIG (reference sequence). The V end lost 4 bases, the J end lost 1 base, and 10 bases lay between the germline ends. CDR3 length equals 13 residues. The CDR3 reads CAWKTVSNTEAFF. DNA for the CDR3: TGTGCCTGGAAGACAGTTTCGAACACTGAAGCTTTCTTT. The full variable domain, completed using reference TRBV30 and TRBJ1-1, is SQTIHQWPATLVQPVGSPLSLECTVEGTSNPNLYWYRQAAGRGLQLLFYSVGIGQISSEVPQNLSASRPQDRQFILSSKKLLLSDSGFYLCAWKTVSNTEAFFGQGTRLTVV.

The chain employs TRBV5-1 and TRBJ2-2; D not certain. Looked up from germline, CDR1 is SGHRS and CDR2 is YFSETQ. The CDR3 spans 11 residues. The V end was cut by 2 bases, the J end by 9 bases, with 5 bases between. CDR3 nucleotides: TGCGCCAGCAGCTTTGAGCGGGAGCTGTTTTTT. It specifies CASSFERELFF.

This clone was observed a single time. The J gene is TRBJ1-5, the V gene TRBV30; D uncertain. The V and J ends lost 1 base and 3 bases respectively, with 7 bases between them. Germline lookup yields CDR1 GTSNPN and CDR2 SVGIG (reference sequence). CDR3 length: 13 amino acids. CDR3: CAWSDGLNQPQHF. CDR3 DNA: TGTGCCTGGAGTGACGGGCTCAATCAGCCCCAGCATTTT.

The chain joins TRBV15 to TRBJ2-5; D may correspond to TRBD1 or TRBD2 (5 bases each). With 1 base removed from V and 5 bases from J, the gap between germline ends came to 17 bases. The CDR3 loop spans 16 amino acids. In germline, CDR1 is LNHNV, CDR2 YYDKDF (reference sequence). The CDR3 loop reads CATSRAGQGLGETQYF. In DNA form, the CDR3 reads TGTGCCACCAGCAGAGCGGGGCAGGGATTAGGGGAGACCCAGTACTTC. Based on the CDR3 plus reference TRBV15 and TRBJ2-5, the full variable domain is DAMVIQNPRYQVTQFGKPVTLSCSQTLNHNVMYWYQQKSSQAPKLLFHYYDKDFNNEADTPDNFQSRRPNTSFCFLDIRSPGLGDTAMYLCATSRAGQGLGETQYFGPGTRLLVL.

The gene calls are TRBV15 and TRBJ2-5; 9 positions match TRBD2. The germline V gene has CDR1 LNHNV and CDR2 YYDKDF (reference sequence). Unmatched junction bases numbered 3, after V lost 3 bases and J lost 1 base. The CDR3 is made up of 15 amino acids. The CDR3 DNA reads as TGTGCCACCAGCAGGCCGGGACTAGCCCAAGAGACCCAGTACTTC. As protein: CATSRPGLAQETQYF.

CDR3 in amino acids: CAWGTGGPDTQYF. The CDR3 nucleotides read TGTGCCTGGGGGACAGGGGGACCTGATACGCAGTATTTT. The gene calls are TRBV30 and TRBJ2-3; 11 bases match TRBD1. This CDR3 contains 13 residues. Germline CDR1 and CDR2: GTSNPN and SVGIG (reference sequence). Trimming removed 5 bases from V and 6 bases from J; junction bases left unmatched: 4.

A few counts support this clone. The chain joins TRBV28 to TRBJ2-5; D is possibly TRBD2 (5 bases). This CDR3 spans 15 amino acids. V gave up 3 bases and J gave up 2 bases, with 13 bases separating them. Germline V gene lookup returns CDR1 MDHEN and CDR2 SYDVKM. CDR3 sequence (DNA): TGTGCCAGCAGTTTCTTTGCCTGGGAGCAAGAGACCCAGTACTTC. This gives the protein CASSFFAWEQETQYF.

The rearrangement links TRBV15 to TRBJ2-5; D gene unclear. V dropped 4 bases and J dropped 5 bases, with 8 bases sitting between them. The CDR3 runs to 12 residues. Germline assignment: CDR1 LNHNV and CDR2 YYDKDF (reference sequence). The CDR3: CATSILGETQYF. Written as DNA, the CDR3 is TGTGCCACCAGCATCCTAGGGGAGACCCAGTACTTC.

The chain recombines TRBV15 with TRBJ1-1; 7 nucleotides line up with TRBD1. CDR1 is LNHNV, CDR2 YYDKDF, per germline (reference sequence). Trimming cost V 3 bases and J 0 bases; bases outside gene matches: 4. The length of the CDR3 is 15 residues. CDR3 sequence (DNA): TGTGCCACCAGCAGGAGACAGGGTATGAACACTGAAGCTTTCTTT. This translates into CATSRRQGMNTEAFF.